This T cell receptor beta chain was obtained from a study of CD8+ T cells in alopecia areata. This clone was picked up a small number of times. Germline V lookup: CDR1 ENHRY, CDR2 SYGVKD. Trimming cost V 2 bases and J 3 bases, with 5 bases left between them. This CDR3 comprises 14 residues. Investigators isolated RNA and reverse transcribed it into cDNA to act as the sequencing template. Sequencing was performed with immunoSEQ multiplex PCR; in TCRdb, only in-frame clones are kept and a portion is missing. Of 100,000 to 150,000 clones in the sample, about 49% were seen once. The receptor was isolated from a human donor with alopecia areata. The chain employs TRBV10-3 and TRBJ1-6; D is undetermined. Here the sequenced sample was CD8+ T cells sorted from blood, taken at week 0. CDR3 in DNA: TGTGCCATCAGTGAGGGCTTCTATAATTCACCCCTCCACTTT. Its protein is CAISEGFYNSPLHF.